The 32 T cell receptor beta chains given below trace back to one sample, sequenced in a study of T cell changes during pregnancy in multiple sclerosis (dated by TCRdb to the late 2010s). Libraries were built with the immunoSEQ multiplex PCR assay. TCRdb mirrors the immuneACCESS table, restricted to in-frame sequences. Some clones are absent from its copies; in checked studies, under half trace to an unresolved V gene, and the reason for the others is unknown. The sample table records around 110,000 clones; approximately 90% of these occur just once. Clones ranked in the top ten supply more than 1.5% of the sample. The sample in question was peripheral blood, obtained in the third trimester of pregnancy. The receptors shown here come from a female donor with multiple sclerosis, enrolled in a pregnancy study.

This CDR3 is CASSIARLGQGKGTEAFF. The DNA of the CDR3 is TGTGCCAGTAGTATCGCGCGGTTAGGGCAGGGGAAGGGCACTGAAGCTTTCTTT. This sequence joins TRBV19 and TRBJ1-1; a weak D match, TRBD1 (6 bases). The CDR3 is made up of 18 amino acids. V dropped 3 bases and J dropped 4 bases, with 24 bases sitting between them. From germline, CDR1 is LNHDA and CDR2 SQIVND (reference sequence).

This clone was picked up one time. The rearrangement uses TRBV27 and TRBJ1-4; 12 bases are a match to TRBD1. V trimming: 5 bases; J trimming: 11 bases; junction bases outside the gene matches: 6. This CDR3 spans 14 amino acids. The germline gives CDR1 MNHEY, CDR2 SMNVEV (reference sequence). DNA of the CDR3: TGTGCCAGCAGTAAGGGACAGGGGGCTGGGAAACTGTTTTTT. Translation gives CASSKGQGAGKLFF.

CDR3 loop: CASSYGLAGRIYNEQFF. Written as DNA, the CDR3 is TGTGCCAGCAGCTACGGACTAGCGGGGCGCATTTACAATGAGCAGTTCTTC. The V gene is TRBV5-6, the J gene TRBJ2-1; 12 nucleotides agree with TRBD2. The CDR3 spans 17 residues. Germline lookup yields CDR1 SGHDT and CDR2 YYEEEE. Trimming at V came to 3 bases and at J to 4 bases, leaving 8 bases not matched to a gene.

This rearrangement joins TRBV6-1 to TRBJ2-5; TRBD2 matches 7 bases. V lost 5 bases to trimming and J lost 4 bases; unmatched junction nucleotides: 10. The CDR3 has 15 residues. Germline V gene sequence: CDR1 MNHNS, CDR2 SASEGT. CDR3 DNA: TGTGCCAGCAGTCCTAGCGGAGGGGAGAGAGAGACCCAGTACTTC. Translated, it gives CASSPSGGERETQYF.

The rearrangement joins TRBV30 to TRBJ2-7; no firm D call. The CDR3 length is 12 residues. V was trimmed by 2 bases and J by 6 bases, leaving 11 bases between them. The germline V gene encodes CDR1 GTSNPN and CDR2 SVGIG (reference sequence). CDR3 nucleotide sequence: TGTGCCTGGAGTTTTACTATCGCCGAGCAGTACTTC. This encodes CAWSFTIAEQYF.

The chain couples TRBV7-8 to TRBJ2-2; perhaps TRBD1 as D (5 bases). Germline V gives CDR1 SGHVS, CDR2 FQNEAQ. This CDR3 has 12 amino acids. The V end lost 5 bases, the J end lost 6 bases, and 7 bases lay between the germline ends. CDR3 loop: CASSEGAGELFF. The CDR3 region has the DNA TGTGCCAGCAGCGAAGGGGCCGGGGAGCTGTTTTTT.

The chain carries TRBV4-2 and TRBJ1-1; possibly TRBD1 for D (5 bases). Between the trimmed V and J ends, which lost 4 bases and 4 bases, there was a span of 19 bases. The CDR3 length is 16 residues. Germline V gene lookup returns CDR1 LGHNA and CDR2 YNFKEQ. CDR3 DNA sequence: TGTGCCAGCAGCCCCCGGGGGGGGACGGTGAGCACTGAAGCTTTCTTT. It specifies CASSPRGGTVSTEAFF.

This chain connects TRBV5-1 to TRBJ2-1; the D is unclear. CDR1 SGHRS and CDR2 YFSETQ come from the germline V gene. Trimming stripped 1 base from V and 2 bases from J, with 13 bases between. The CDR3 is 16 residues long. The chain's CDR3 is CASSLIGDLAYNEQFF. The CDR3, as DNA: TGCGCCAGCAGCTTGATCGGAGACCTCGCCTACAATGAGCAGTTCTTC. The full variable domain, its missing parts supplied by reference TRBV5-1 and TRBJ2-1, is KAGVTQTPRYLIKTRGQQVTLSCSPISGHRSVSWYQQTPGQGLQFLFEYFSETQRNKGNFPGRFSGRQFSNSRSEMNVSTLELGDSALYLCASSLIGDLAYNEQFFGPGTRLTVL.

The chain is built from TRBV30 and TRBJ1-2, with 12 bases that match TRBD1. The germline gives CDR1 GTSNPN, CDR2 SVGIG (reference sequence). With V trimmed by 7 bases and J by 4 bases, 4 bases remained unmatched. This CDR3 spans 13 amino acids. The CDR3 reads CAYGTGGSYGYTF. DNA for the CDR3: TGTGCCTATGGGACAGGGGGCTCCTATGGCTACACCTTC.

This rearrangement joins TRBV27 to TRBJ1-1; D might be TRBD1 (6 bases). Germline CDR1 and CDR2: MNHEY and SMNVEV (reference sequence). V was cut by 2 bases and J by 7 bases, with 14 bases left in between. There are 14 residues in the CDR3. In DNA form, the CDR3 reads TGTGCCAGCAGTTTAGTAGGGGGGGCGCGTGAAGCTTTCTTT. Protein: CASSLVGGAREAFF.

This chain connects TRBV18 to TRBJ2-4, with D maybe TRBD2 (6 bases). Trimming pared 3 bases from V and 8 bases from J, leaving 17 bases between. Germline CDR1 and CDR2: KGHSH and LQKENI. The CDR3 extends over 15 amino acids. CDR3 region: CASSPGNGGNYIQYF. The DNA of the CDR3 is TGTGCCAGCTCACCGGGGAATGGGGGGAATTACATTCAGTACTTC.

This CDR3 is CACQGSGAGAGMNTEAFF. The DNA for the CDR3 is TGTGCCTGCCAAGGATCGGGAGCGGGGGCGGGTATGAACACTGAAGCTTTCTTT. The chain uses TRBV19 and TRBJ1-1; perhaps TRBD1 as D (6 bases). Germline V CDR1 and CDR2: LNHDA, SQIVND (reference sequence). V was pared by 11 bases and J by 0 bases, with 28 bases between. This CDR3 is built from 18 residues.

The V gene is TRBV2, the J gene TRBJ2-2, with 8 bases identical to TRBD1. V lost 8 bases, J lost 4 bases, and 9 bases stayed unmatched. The length of the CDR3 is 15 residues. Germline-derived CDR1 and CDR2 are SNHLY and FYNNEI. The CDR3: CASGGAGGSTGELFF. CDR3 DNA: TGTGCCAGCGGTGGGGCAGGGGGCAGCACCGGGGAGCTGTTTTTT.

The chain uses TRBV4-2 and TRBJ2-3, with D possibly being TRBD2 (5 bases). Germline V gene sequence: CDR1 LGHNA, CDR2 YNFKEQ. This CDR3 has 13 amino acids. Trimming removed 0 bases at V and 5 bases at J, with 6 bases between. The CDR3 DNA follows: TGTGCCAGCAGCCAAGAAGGAGGAGATACGCAGTATTTT. Amino acids: CASSQEGGDTQYF.

The rearrangement uses TRBV27 and TRBJ1-5, with TRBD1 matching 8 bases. Germline trimming cut 6 bases from V and 1 base from J; bases unmatched to any gene: 14. CDR1 and CDR2 from the germline V gene are MNHEY and SMNVEV (reference sequence). This CDR3 contains 18 residues. CDR3 sequence: CASSIYGQGQYSNQPQHF. The CDR3 bases are TGTGCCAGCAGCATATACGGACAGGGACAATACAGCAATCAGCCCCAGCATTTT.

J is TRBJ1-2 and V is TRBV28, with 8 positions matching TRBD1. Germline V gives CDR1 MDHEN, CDR2 SYDVKM. The ends lost 6 bases at V and 7 bases at J; junction bases unmatched: 4. The CDR3 has 12 amino acids. CDR3 in DNA: TGTGCCAGCAGCCGGACAGGGCTTGGCTACACCTTC. It yields the protein CASSRTGLGYTF.

V and J are TRBV5-4 and TRBJ2-3; TRBD2 aligns across 10 bases. Trimming removed 3 bases from V and 1 base from J; junction bases left unmatched: 8. This CDR3 contains 17 residues. Germline CDR1 SGHNT, CDR2 YYREEE (reference sequence). CDR3 residues: CASSSEHGTSGTDTQYF. In nucleotides, the CDR3 is TGTGCCAGCAGCTCGGAACACGGGACTAGCGGCACAGATACGCAGTATTTT.

The chain carries TRBV2 and TRBJ1-3; the D gene is possibly TRBD1 (5 bases). The CDR3 length is 15 residues. Germline V CDR1 and CDR2: SNHLY, FYNNEI. The V and J ends lost 6 bases and 0 bases respectively, with 12 bases between them. The CDR3 reads CASRLTGLSGNTIYF. CDR3 DNA: TGTGCCAGCAGACTTACAGGCCTCTCTGGAAACACCATATATTTT. Looking up the rest from reference TRBV2 and TRBJ1-3 gives the full variable domain: EPEVTQTPSHQVTQMGQEVILRCVPISNHLYFYWYRQILGQKVEFLVSFYNNEISEKSEIFDDQFSVERPDGSNFTLKIRSTKLEDSAMYFCASRLTGLSGNTIYFGEGSWLTVV.

V is TRBV29-1 and J is TRBJ2-5, with 7 bases matching TRBD1. The trim removed 5 bases at V and 5 bases at J, leaving 8 bases unmatched. Germline loops: CDR1 SQVTM, CDR2 ANQGSEA. The CDR3 runs 13 residues. The CDR3 region is CSVSGQARETQYF. DNA of the CDR3: TGCAGCGTTTCCGGACAGGCCCGGGAGACCCAGTACTTC. Together with reference TRBV29-1 and TRBJ2-5, the CDR3 gives the full variable domain: SAVISQKPSRDICQRGTSLTIQCQVDSQVTMMFWYRQQPGQSLTLIATANQGSEATYESGFVIDKFPISRPNLTFSTLTVSNMSPEDSSIYLCSVSGQARETQYFGPGTRLLVL.

This clone was counted a few times. The V and J genes are TRBV7-2 and TRBJ1-4; D not resolved. The CDR3 is made up of 17 amino acids. The germline CDR1 and CDR2 sequences are SGHTA and FQGNSA. Trimming cost V 0 bases and J 0 bases, with 11 bases left between them. This CDR3 reads CASSLAGVWATNEKLFF. DNA of the CDR3: TGTGCCAGCAGCTTAGCCGGGGTCTGGGCAACTAATGAAAAACTGTTTTTT. Filled out from reference TRBV7-2 and TRBJ1-4, the complete variable domain reads GAGVSQSPSNKVTEKGKDVELRCDPISGHTALYWYRQSLGQGLEFLIYFQGNSAPDKSGLPSDRFSAERTGGSVSTLTIQRTQQEDSAVYLCASSLAGVWATNEKLFFGSGTQLSVL.

CDR3 in amino acids: CAIRPGDRGLEQYF. CDR3 nucleotides: TGTGCCATCAGGCCCGGGGACAGGGGGCTTGAGCAGTACTTC. The chain combines TRBV10-3 with TRBJ2-7; 12 bases match TRBD1. The CDR3 runs 14 residues. The trim removed 6 bases at V and 7 bases at J, leaving 7 bases unmatched. Germline V lookup: CDR1 ENHRY, CDR2 SYGVKD.

The V and J genes are TRBV6-1 and TRBJ2-1; tentative D call: TRBD2 (5 bases). Trimming removed 5 bases at V and 8 bases at J, with 19 bases between. Per the germline V gene, CDR1 is MNHNS and CDR2 is SASEGT. This CDR3 has 15 residues. CDR3 residues: CASSLGTSVGDEQFF. CDR3 in DNA: TGTGCCAGCAGTTTGGGTACTAGTGTTGGGGATGAGCAGTTCTTC.

This clone was found once. V gene TRBV29-1 combines with J gene TRBJ2-7; tentatively, D is TRBD2 (7 bases). CDR3 size: 15 residues. V lost 6 bases and J lost 0, with 18 bases in between. From germline, CDR1 is SQVTM and CDR2 ANQGSEA. CDR3: CSVRGAGSSSYEQYF. CDR3 nucleotide sequence: TGCAGCGTCCGGGGGGCGGGTAGTAGCTCCTACGAGCAGTACTTC.

The rearrangement links TRBV5-1 to TRBJ2-5, with D tentatively TRBD2 (6 bases). V dropped 5 bases and J dropped 2 bases, with 13 bases sitting between them. CDR3 size: 14 residues. CDR1 and CDR2 from the germline V gene are SGHRS and YFSETQ. CDR3 loop: CASRSTGGQETQYF. The CDR3 DNA reads TGCGCCAGCAGGTCCACTGGGGGGCAAGAGACCCAGTACTTC. Complete variable domain (other parts from reference TRBV5-1 and TRBJ2-5): KAGVTQTPRYLIKTRGQQVTLSCSPISGHRSVSWYQQTPGQGLQFLFEYFSETQRNKGNFPGRFSGRQFSNSRSEMNVSTLELGDSALYLCASRSTGGQETQYFGPGTRLLVL.

The chain joins TRBV2 to TRBJ2-2; 10 bases agree with TRBD2. Germline V gene data show CDR1 as SNHLY and CDR2 as FYNNEI. V lost 2 bases and J lost 8; bases outside the gene matches: 26. The CDR3 covers 22 residues. This CDR3 reads CASSETRRAGRFGLAAGGELFF. CDR3 DNA: TGTGCCAGCAGTGAAACGCGTAGGGCGGGCCGTTTCGGACTAGCGGCGGGGGGGGAGCTGTTTTTT.

The genes are TRBV11-1 and TRBJ1-4, with a weak D call TRBD1 (5 bases). Germline lookup yields CDR1 SGHAT and CDR2 FQDESV (reference sequence). The CDR3 contains 16 residues. Trimming left V 4 bases short and J 4 bases short, with 16 bases between. The CDR3 region has the DNA TGTGCCAGCAGCTCCCGACAGTTCGGGGGTAATGAAAAACTGTTTTTT. Translating it yields CASSSRQFGGNEKLFF.

The chain recombines TRBV7-2 with TRBJ2-2; no clear D gene. Trimming removed 6 bases from V and 1 base from J, with 12 bases in between. The germline V gene has CDR1 SGHTA and CDR2 FQGNSA. The CDR3 is 15 residues long. The CDR3 coding sequence is TGTGCCAGCAGTCAACTGGTGCAGAACACCGGGGAGCTGTTTTTT. Translated, it gives CASSQLVQNTGELFF.

J is TRBJ2-3 and V is TRBV7-8, with 7 bases lining up with TRBD1. Trimming at V came to 1 base and at J to 3 bases, leaving 4 bases not matched to a gene. Germline CDR1 and CDR2: SGHVS and FQNEAQ. The CDR3 spans 15 residues. In nucleotides, the CDR3 is TGTGCCAGCAGCTTAGACCAGGGGGAGACAGATACGCAGTATTTT. As protein: CASSLDQGETDTQYF.

The rearrangement links TRBV6-1 to TRBJ2-2, with a weak D call TRBD1 (6 bases). This CDR3 has 15 residues. Trimming removed 3 bases from V and 5 bases from J, with 13 bases in between. The germline V gene encodes CDR1 MNHNS and CDR2 SASEGT. CDR3 sequence: CASSDGRGTTGELFF. CDR3 nucleotides: TGTGCCAGCAGTGACGGCAGGGGAACGACCGGGGAGCTGTTTTTT.

The rearrangement links TRBV29-1 to TRBJ2-2; TRBD1 matches at 7 bases. The V segment lost 7 bases and the J segment 1 base; nucleotides outside the gene matches: 9. This CDR3 region has 15 residues. Germline values: CDR1 SQVTM, CDR2 ANQGSEA. Here the CDR3 reads CSASISGGNTGELFF. CDR3 nucleotide sequence: TGCAGCGCCTCAATCTCAGGGGGGAACACCGGGGAGCTGTTTTTT.

In this sample, this clone turned up once. The chain carries TRBV5-1 and TRBJ2-3; 8 nucleotides match TRBD2. This CDR3 region has 18 residues. Losses at the gene ends were 5 bases for V and 0 bases for J; bases not matched to a gene: 14. Germline V lookup: CDR1 SGHRS, CDR2 YFSETQ. CDR3 in DNA: TGCGCCAGCAGACGCTACCGCCCGGGAGGGGGAAGCACAGATACGCAGTATTTT. This gives the protein CASRRYRPGGGSTDTQYF.

The J gene is TRBJ1-2, the V gene TRBV19; a possible D gene is TRBD1 (5 bases). Germline CDR1 is LNHDA and CDR2 is SQIVND (reference sequence). This CDR3 is 14 amino acids long. Trimming cost V 7 bases and J 2 bases, with 14 bases left between them. The CDR3 region is CASISTERNYGYTF. CDR3 sequence (DNA): TGTGCCAGTATATCGACAGAGCGCAACTATGGCTACACCTTC.